This T cell receptor (beta chain) was obtained from a study of blood T cell repertoires in COVID-19. Data came from immunoSEQ multiplex PCR; TCRdb stores just in-frame clones and leaves some out. The table records some 200,000 clones, approximately 90% of them present only once. The table lists this clone with a count of one. Germline V gives CDR1 SGHAT, CDR2 FQNNGV. The CDR3 extends over 16 amino acids. V lost 4 bases, J lost 2 bases, and 14 bases lay in between. Sequenced sample: peripheral blood. The rearrangement joins TRBV11-2 to TRBJ1-4; weak D call: TRBD1 (5 bases). The clonotype was recovered from a middle-aged man with active or convalescent COVID-19. CDR3 residues: CASSSPLRGTNEKLFF. The CDR3 DNA sequence: TGTGCCAGCAGCTCCCCCCTAAGGGGCACTAATGAAAAACTGTTTTTT.